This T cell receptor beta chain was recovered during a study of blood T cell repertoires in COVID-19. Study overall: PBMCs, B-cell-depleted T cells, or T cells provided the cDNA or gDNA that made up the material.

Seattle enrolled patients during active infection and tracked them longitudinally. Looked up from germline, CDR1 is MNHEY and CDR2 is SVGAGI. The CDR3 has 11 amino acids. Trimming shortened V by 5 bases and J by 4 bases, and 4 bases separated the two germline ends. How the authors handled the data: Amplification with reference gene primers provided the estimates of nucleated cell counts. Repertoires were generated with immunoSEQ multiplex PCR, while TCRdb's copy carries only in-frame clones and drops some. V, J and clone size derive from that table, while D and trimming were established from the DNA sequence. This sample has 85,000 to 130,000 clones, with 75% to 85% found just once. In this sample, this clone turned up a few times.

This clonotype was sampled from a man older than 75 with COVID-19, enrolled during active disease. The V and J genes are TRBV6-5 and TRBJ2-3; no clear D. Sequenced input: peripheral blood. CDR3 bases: TGTGCCAGCAGTCTCGCAGATACGCAGTATTTT. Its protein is CASSLADTQYF.